Listed below are T cell receptor beta chains from one sample, sequenced in a study of CD8+CD57+ T cells in acquired aplastic anemia. From the reads, TCRdb called clonotypes with MiXCR, one entry per CDR3 protein. The data show tens of thousands of distinct CDR3 sequences, with approximately 46% seen just once and around 63% held by the top ten. Sequenced: sorted CD4+, CD8+, or CD8+CD57+ T cells (not recorded which) from PBMCs. The receptors originated from a human donor in good health, serving as a control. Each CDR3 is given with its conserved first and last residue. The D gene is left open where the match is weak. Size tells how often a clone was seen (once, few, many) or the class of an expanded clone, and some rows leave it out.

d_gene | j_gene | abundance | v_gene | CDR3nt | CDR3aa
. | TRBJ1-2 | many | TRBV12-3/TRBV12-4 | TGTGCCAGCAGTCTAGGCGGGGAATTGGGTGGCTACACCTTC | CASSLGGELGGYTF
. | TRBJ1-1 | . | TRBV11-2 | TGTGCCAGCAGTCATCCCCGGCAGGACACCAAGAACACTGAAGCTTTCTTT | CASSHPRQDTKNTEAFF
TRBD1 | TRBJ2-3 | . | TRBV10-3 | TGTGCCATCAGGACAGGGTTTGATGATACGCAGTATTTT | CAIRTGFDDTQYF
TRBD1 | TRBJ2-7 | . | TRBV27 | TGTGCCAGCAGTCCTGGGACAGGAAGTGACTACGAGCAGTACTTC | CASSPGTGSDYEQYF
TRBD1 | TRBJ1-2 | . | TRBV29-1 | TGCAGCGGGACAGGGGGCACCAACTTAGGGGGCTACACCTTC | CSGTGGTNLGGYTF
. | TRBJ2-3 | few | TRBV27 | TGTGCCAGCAGTAGGTCGAGCACAGATACGCAGTATTTT | CASSRSSTDTQYF
TRBD1 | TRBJ2-7 | . | TRBV29-1 | TGCAGCGTTGGGCAGGGGGCAAGCGAGCAGTACTTC | CSVGQGASEQYF
TRBD2 | TRBJ2-3 | . | TRBV10-3 | TGTGCCATCAGTGGTTCTAGCGGGGGGAGCACAGATACGCAGTATTTT | CAISGSSGGSTDTQYF
. | TRBJ2-3 | many | TRBV24-1 | TGTGCCACGTCCCCAGGAGATAGGACAGATACGCAGTATTTT | CATSPGDRTDTQYF
TRBD2 | TRBJ2-1 | . | TRBV9 | TGTGCCAGCAGTGCTAGCCAGCGGGACTACAATGAGCAGTTCTTC | CASSASQRDYNEQFF
TRBD2 | TRBJ2-5 | . | TRBV6-1 | TGTGCCAGCAGGCCGGGACTAGCGGGCCAAGAGACCCAGTACTTC | CASRPGLAGQETQYF
TRBD1 | TRBJ2-2 | . | TRBV29-1 | TGCAGCGTTGGGGGGACAGGGTGGACCGGGGAGCTGTTTTTT | CSVGGTGWTGELFF
. | TRBJ1-1 | . | TRBV25-1 | TGTGCCAGCAGGGAAACAAACACCGCTTTCTTT | CASRETNTAFF
. | TRBJ2-2 | many | TRBV7-9 | TGTGCCAGCAGCTTAGTACCCGGGGAGCTGTTTTTT | CASSLVPGELFF
. | TRBJ2-3 | . | TRBV29-1 | TGCAGCGCTTACAGGGGCGGGGGAGATACGCAGTATTTT | CSAYRGGGDTQYF
. | TRBJ2-3 | many | TRBV29-1 | TGCAGCGAAATTAGCACAGATACGCAGTATTTT | CSEISTDTQYF
. | TRBJ1-1 | . | TRBV6-1 | TGTGCCAGCAGTCCTGGGGTAGTTAACACTGAAGCTTTCTTT | CASSPGVVNTEAFF
TRBD2 | TRBJ2-7 | . | TRBV20-1 | TGCAGTGCCGCGGGACTAGCGGGGGGGCCCCTCCGGAACGAGCAGTACTTC | CSAAGLAGGPLRNEQYF
TRBD1 | TRBJ2-7 | . | TRBV19 | TGTGCCAGTAGTATAGGAACCGGGACAGGGGTATACGAGCAGTACTTC | CASSIGTGTGVYEQYF
TRBD1 | TRBJ1-1 | many | TRBV15 | TGTGCCACCACCTTCCACAGGGGTAGCACTGAAGCTTTCTTT | CATTFHRGSTEAFF
TRBD1 | TRBJ1-5 | few | TRBV6-2/TRBV6-3 | TGTGCCAGCAGCTGGACAGGGCCTCGGGTTCAGCCCCAGCATTTT | CASSWTGPRVQPQHF
TRBD2 | TRBJ2-3 | few | TRBV2 | TGTGCCAGCAGTGTACGACTAGCGGGGATCACAGATACGCAGTATTTT | CASSVRLAGITDTQYF
. | TRBJ2-3 | many | TRBV25-1 | TGTGCCAGCAGCCAACTAGGCACAGATACGCAGTATTTT | CASSQLGTDTQYF
TRBD2 | TRBJ2-1 | . | TRBV11-2 | TGTGCCAGCAGCTTAGACAGGGCTAGCGGAAATGAGCAGTTCTTC | CASSLDRASGNEQFF
. | TRBJ1-5 | . | TRBV10-3 | TGTGCCAGCAGTTACGTGGGACCCAATCAGCCCCAGCATTTT | CASSYVGPNQPQHF
TRBD1 | TRBJ1-1 | many | TRBV2 | TGTGCCAGCAGTGAGAGTGGGACAGGGGAGTTTGGGGCTTTCTTT | CASSESGTGEFGAFF
TRBD1 | TRBJ2-7 | . | TRBV20-1 | TGCAGTGCTATTAATCCGGGACAGGGGGCTTACGAGCAGTACTTC | CSAINPGQGAYEQYF
. | TRBJ1-5 | few | TRBV9 | TGTGCCGGCAGCTCCACAACTAGCAATCAGCCCCAGCATTTT | CAGSSTTSNQPQHF
. | TRBJ1-2 | . | TRBV10-3 | TGTGCCATCAGTGAGTCGAGCAGGGATCAAGGCTACACCTTC | CAISESSRDQGYTF
. | TRBJ2-7 | few | TRBV15 | TGTGTCACCAGCAGAGGAGGGGTCGGGGCACGGGGCGAGCAGTACTTC | CVTSRGGVGARGEQYF
TRBD2 | TRBJ2-5 | many | TRBV5-1 | TGCGCCAGCAGCTTGTCAGCTAGCGGGAGCTATCTGGGAGAGACCCAGTACTTC | CASSLSASGSYLGETQYF
. | TRBJ2-7 | once | TRBV29-1 | TGCAGCGTTGACGGGGATTCCGACGAGCAGTACTTC | CSVDGDSDEQYF
TRBD1 | TRBJ2-7 | . | TRBV9 | TGTGCCAGCAGCGGGAGAGGGACAGGGGGCGGCGAGCAGTACTTC | CASSGRGTGGGEQYF
. | TRBJ2-7 | . | TRBV11-2 | TGTGCCAGCAGTCCGCGGATAACAGGTTCTGGGACCTACGAGCAGTACTTC | CASSPRITGSGTYEQYF
TRBD1 | TRBJ1-2 | few | TRBV30 | TGTGCCTGGAGGGGGACAGGGGGCAGAGGCTACACCTTC | CAWRGTGGRGYTF
TRBD2 | TRBJ2-1 | . | TRBV7-3 | TGTGCCAGCAGCTTAGACTCTAGCGGGGCTAATGAGCAGTTCTTC | CASSLDSSGANEQFF
. | TRBJ2-7 | once | TRBV15 | TGTGCCACCAGGTACCGGGGCGAGCAGTACTTC | CATRYRGEQYF
. | TRBJ2-2 | once | TRBV10-3 | TGTGCCATCAAAGGGGACACCGGGGAGCTGTTTTTT | CAIKGDTGELFF
. | TRBJ2-5 | . | TRBV7-8 | TGTGCCAGCAGCTTAGCCGCTCGCCCCACCCAAGAGACCCAGTACTTC | CASSLAARPTQETQYF
. | TRBJ2-3 | . | TRBV2 | TGTGCCAGCCGACCTTCAATAGGGGGAACAGATACGCAGTATTTT | CASRPSIGGTDTQYF
TRBD1 | TRBJ1-2 | . | TRBV10-3 | TGTGCCATCAGTGAGCGGGGACAGGGGGCCAACTATGGCTACACCTTC | CAISERGQGANYGYTF
TRBD2 | TRBJ2-1 | many | TRBV20-1 | TGCAGTGCTAGTTGGCTAGCGGGAGGGAATGAGCAGTTCTTC | CSASWLAGGNEQFF
. | TRBJ1-1 | . | TRBV15 | TGTGCCACCAGCAGAGCCCCTAAATTACAGGTGAACTACGCTGAAGCTTTCTTT | CATSRAPKLQVNYAEAFF
. | TRBJ2-5 | many | TRBV7-2 | TGTGCCAGCAGCTCCTCGGGGGGCAGAGAGACCCAGTACTTC | CASSSSGGRETQYF
. | TRBJ2-7 | . | TRBV2 | TGTGCCAGCAGGTTGGATATCTCCTACGAGCAGTACTTC | CASRLDISYEQYF
TRBD1 | TRBJ2-7 | many | TRBV14 | TGTGCCAGCAGCCTCGGACAGGGCCCATCCTACGAGCAGTACTTC | CASSLGQGPSYEQYF
TRBD1 | TRBJ1-2 | many | TRBV20-1 | TGCAGTGCTACGCCCGGGACAGGGGGTGGCTACACCTTC | CSATPGTGGGYTF
. | TRBJ1-1 | . | TRBV25-1 | TGTGCCAGCAGTGAATTCGCTGAGGCTCTCTTT | CASSEFAEALF
. | TRBJ2-7 | many | TRBV5-1 | TGCGCCAGCAGCGAGGTGTCCTACGAGCAGTACTTC | CASSEVSYEQYF
TRBD2 | TRBJ2-1 | many | TRBV19 | TGTGCCACCGCAGCCGGGACTAGCCCCCATGAGCAGTTCTTC | CATAAGTSPHEQFF